This passage covers 10 T cell receptor beta chains from one sample sequenced in a study of CD8 T cells in ankylosing spondylitis. MiXCR was run by TCRdb on the 5' RACE reads, yielding one entry per CDR3 protein. Of under 200,000 distinct CDR3 sequences detected, 13% appear once; the ten largest clones hold more than 9.5%. Sequenced sample: blood, either unsorted or a sorted T cell fraction (not recorded which). Receptors were obtained from a female donor with ankylosing spondylitis or in good health (not recorded which).

In this sample, this clonotype turned up a few times. This chain connects TRBV20-1 to TRBJ2-7; 7 bases line up with TRBD1. The trim removed 3 bases at V and 5 bases at J, leaving 4 bases unmatched. There are 12 residues in the CDR3. Germline-derived CDR1 and CDR2 are DFQATT and SNEGSKA (reference sequence). CDR3 sequence: CSARAQGDEQYF. CDR3 bases: TGCAGTGCTAGGGCCCAGGGGGACGAGCAGTACTTC.

V usage is TRBV4-3 and J usage is TRBJ2-7; D possibly uses TRBD1 or TRBD2 (6 bases each). CDR3 length: 15 amino acids. V gave up 0 bases and J gave up 0 bases, with 9 bases separating them. Germline CDR1 is LGHNA and CDR2 is YSLEER. CDR3 nucleotides: TGCGCCAGCAGCCAAGAGGGGGGCACCTCCTACGAGCAGTACTTC. It is translated as CASSQEGGTSYEQYF.

The sample holds a few counts of this clonotype. The rearrangement uses TRBV20-1 and TRBJ1-6, with D maybe TRBD1 (5 bases). This CDR3 comprises 15 residues. The V gene's germline CDR1 is DFQATT and CDR2 SNEGSKA (reference sequence). V was pared by 0 bases and J by 7 bases, with 13 bases between. The chain's CDR3 is CSARDRGSQNSPLHF. The CDR3 nucleotides are TGCAGTGCTAGAGATCGGGGCAGTCAAAATTCACCCCTCCACTTT.

This clonotype was detected ten times or more. This rearrangement joins TRBV7-9 to TRBJ1-5; D gene uncertain. CDR3 length: 12 amino acids. Trimming shortened V by 2 bases and J by 6 bases, and 5 bases separated the two germline ends. The V gene's germline CDR1 is SEHNR and CDR2 FQNEAQ (reference sequence). DNA for the CDR3: TGTGCCAGCAGCTTAAATTTTCAGCCCCAGCATTTT. Its translation is CASSLNFQPQHF.

For this clonotype: Just one base apart from a much larger clone, this may be a read error. The J gene is TRBJ1-1, the V gene TRBV5-5; unclear D gene. Germline assignment: CDR1 SGHKS and CDR2 YYEKEE (reference sequence). V was pared by 4 bases and J by 1 base, with 14 bases between. The CDR3 is 15 residues long. The CDR3 here is CASSLHRSGNTEAFF. The CDR3 bases are TGTGCCAGCAGCCTACATAGATCTGGGAACACTGAAGCTTTCTTT.

This clonotype was picked up many times. The chain employs TRBV12-3 or TRBV12-4 and TRBJ1-2, with 8 bases lining up with TRBD1. V lost 5 bases to trimming and J lost 4 bases; unmatched junction nucleotides: 3. The CDR3 sequence is 13 residues long. The CDR3 sequence is CASSPDRVYGYTF. CDR3 nucleotide sequence: TGTGCCAGCAGTCCGGACAGGGTCTATGGCTACACCTTC.

A note on this clonotype: A read error may be the cause here, since a much bigger clone is one base away. The chain recombines TRBV20-1 with TRBJ2-5, with unresolved D. CDR3 size: 10 residues. Germline assignment: CDR1 DFQATT and CDR2 SNEGSKA (reference sequence). The CDR3 region is CNASQETQYF. The CDR3 bases are TGCAATGCTAGCCAAGAGACCCAGTACTTC.

V is TRBV19 and J is TRBJ2-1, with D perhaps matching TRBD2 (5 bases). The V end was cut by 3 bases, the J end by 9 bases, with 18 bases between. This CDR3 is built from 15 residues. Germline values: CDR1 LNHDA, CDR2 SQIVND (reference sequence). CDR3 DNA sequence: TGTGCCAGTAGTATGAGTGGGAGTCCGGTTATTGAGCAGTTCTTC. Translating it yields CASSMSGSPVIEQFF.

In its sample, this clonotype was seen a few times. In DNA form, the CDR3 reads TGTGCCAGCAGTCCCTCCCACCGCCAGATCAATGAGCAGTTCTTC. This gives the protein CASSPSHRQINEQFF. The chain recombines TRBV12-3 or TRBV12-4 with TRBJ2-1; D gene ambiguous. V was shortened by 5 bases and J by 6 bases, with 17 bases between the two germline ends. CDR3 size: 15 residues.

This clonotype was detected only a few times. The rearrangement uses TRBV7-6 and TRBJ2-1, with 9 positions matching TRBD1. This CDR3 spans 16 amino acids. Per germline, CDR1 SGHVS and CDR2 FNYEAQ. The ends lost 1 base at V and 0 bases at J; junction bases unmatched: 1. The CDR3 DNA reads TGTGCCAGCAGCTTAGTACAGGGGGCCTCCTACAATGAGCAGTTCTTC. This translates into CASSLVQGASYNEQFF.